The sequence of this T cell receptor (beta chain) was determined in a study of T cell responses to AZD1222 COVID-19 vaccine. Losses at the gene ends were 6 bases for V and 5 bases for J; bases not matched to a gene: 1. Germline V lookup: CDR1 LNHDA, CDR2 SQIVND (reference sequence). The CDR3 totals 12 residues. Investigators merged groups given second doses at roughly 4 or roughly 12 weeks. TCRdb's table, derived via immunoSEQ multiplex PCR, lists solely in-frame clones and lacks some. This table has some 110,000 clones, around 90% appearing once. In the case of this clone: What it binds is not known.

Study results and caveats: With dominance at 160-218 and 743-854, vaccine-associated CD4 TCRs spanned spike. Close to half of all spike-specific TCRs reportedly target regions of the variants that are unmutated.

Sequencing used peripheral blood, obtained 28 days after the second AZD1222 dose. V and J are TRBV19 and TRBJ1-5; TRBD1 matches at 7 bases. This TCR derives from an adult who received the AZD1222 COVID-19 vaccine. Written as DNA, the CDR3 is TGTGCCAGTAGCACAGGGGATCAGCCCCAGCATTTT. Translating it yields CASSTGDQPQHF.